Following are 7 T cell receptor beta chains from one sample sequenced in a study of human T cells and chemical hapten exposure. Sample time point: patch test 3, about 24 weeks after DPC sensitization. The treatment was: therapeutic diphenylcyclopropenone sensitization with weekly scalp DPC. In TCRdb, the RACE reads were re-called with MiXCR into one record per CDR3 protein. This sample yields some 180,000 distinct CDR3 sequences, of which about 22% are seen a single time; 2% to 2.5% belongs to the top ten. Sequenced here: whole blood, sampled in connection with sensitization to the hapten diphenylcyclopropenone (DPC). The receptors were gathered from a middle-aged woman with alopecia areata. Some clones in this sample may be carry-over from other donors' samples.

The rearrangement uses TRBV20-1 and TRBJ2-3; no firm D call. In germline, CDR1 is DFQATT, CDR2 SNEGSKA (reference sequence). Trimming cost V 3 bases and J 6 bases, with 4 bases left between them. This CDR3 is built from 10 residues. The CDR3 reads CSASFDTQYF. CDR3 sequence (DNA): TGCAGTGCTAGCTTCGATACGCAGTATTTT.

This clonotype was seen a few times. The rearrangement joins TRBV2 to TRBJ1-4, with D possibly being TRBD1 (5 bases). The CDR3 contains 13 residues. The germline V gene has CDR1 SNHLY and CDR2 FYNNEI. Trimming took 2 bases from V and 8 from J, leaving 9 bases between them. CDR3 sequence (DNA): TGTGCCAGCAGTGAAATTGGGGACGAAAAACTGTTTTTT. This gives the protein CASSEIGDEKLFF. Combining the CDR3 with reference TRBV2 and TRBJ1-4 gives the whole variable domain EPEVTQTPSHQVTQMGQEVILRCVPISNHLYFYWYRQILGQKVEFLVSFYNNEISEKSEIFDDQFSVERPDGSNFTLKIRSTKLEDSAMYFCASSEIGDEKLFFGSGTQLSVL.

This clonotype was detected a few times. The chain carries TRBV15 and TRBJ2-3; D call uncertain. This CDR3 is built from 13 residues. Germline V gives CDR1 LNHNV, CDR2 YYDKDF (reference sequence). The V gene lost 3 bases and the J gene lost 3 bases, with 7 bases spanning the gap. The CDR3 DNA follows: TGTGCCACCAGCAGGGAGCAAACAGATACGCAGTATTTT. This translates into CATSREQTDTQYF. Full variable domain (remainder filled in from reference TRBV15 and TRBJ2-3): DAMVIQNPRYQVTQFGKPVTLSCSQTLNHNVMYWYQQKSSQAPKLLFHYYDKDFNNEADTPDNFQSRRPNTSFCFLDIRSPGLGDTAMYLCATSREQTDTQYFGPGTRLTVL.

This clonotype is a singleton in its sample. J is TRBJ1-1 and V is TRBV29-1; weak D call: TRBD1 (6 bases). The V gene lost 3 bases and the J gene lost 8 bases, with 16 bases spanning the gap. In germline, CDR1 is SQVTM, CDR2 ANQGSEA. This CDR3 spans 13 amino acids. CDR3 region: CSVERGRGEEAFF. CDR3 DNA: TGCAGCGTTGAGAGGGGGAGGGGGGAAGAAGCTTTCTTT. The entire variable domain, with the rest obtained from reference TRBV29-1 and TRBJ1-1, is as follows: SAVISQKPSRDICQRGTSLTIQCQVDSQVTMMFWYRQQPGQSLTLIATANQGSEATYESGFVIDKFPISRPNLTFSTLTVSNMSPEDSSIYLCSVERGRGEEAFFGQGTRLTVV.

This clonotype showed up just a few times. The chain joins TRBV7-9 to TRBJ1-6; 7 bases are a match to TRBD1. Trimming took 1 base from V and 7 from J; bases not matched to a gene: 4. The CDR3 is made up of 15 amino acids. Germline loops: CDR1 SEHNR, CDR2 FQNEAQ (reference sequence). The chain's CDR3 is CASSLEQGINSPLHF. The CDR3 DNA sequence: TGTGCCAGCAGCTTAGAACAGGGGATAAATTCACCCCTCCACTTT.

The V and J genes are TRBV18 and TRBJ1-2; 11 nucleotides align to TRBD1. The CDR3 spans 15 residues. V was clipped by 3 bases and J by 2 bases; unmatched bases: 2. Germline V CDR1 and CDR2: KGHSH, LQKENI. The CDR3 nucleotides read TGTGCCAGCTCACCGGACAGGGGGCAGAACTATGGCTACACCTTC. This translates into CASSPDRGQNYGYTF.

Only a few counts were recorded for this clonotype. The chain links TRBV5-1 to TRBJ2-7, with D perhaps matching TRBD1 or TRBD2 (5 bases each). Trimming removed 4 bases at V and 3 bases at J, with 17 bases between. The CDR3 totals 15 residues. CDR1 is SGHRS and CDR2 is YFSETQ in the germline V gene. In DNA, the CDR3 is TGCGCCAGCAGCACGGGGACGGTTAATAACTACGAGCAGTACTTC. This sequence encodes CASSTGTVNNYEQYF. The whole variable domain, remainder taken from reference TRBV5-1 and TRBJ2-7, is KAGVTQTPRYLIKTRGQQVTLSCSPISGHRSVSWYQQTPGQGLQFLFEYFSETQRNKGNFPGRFSGRQFSNSRSEMNVSTLELGDSALYLCASSTGTVNNYEQYFGPGTRLTVT.